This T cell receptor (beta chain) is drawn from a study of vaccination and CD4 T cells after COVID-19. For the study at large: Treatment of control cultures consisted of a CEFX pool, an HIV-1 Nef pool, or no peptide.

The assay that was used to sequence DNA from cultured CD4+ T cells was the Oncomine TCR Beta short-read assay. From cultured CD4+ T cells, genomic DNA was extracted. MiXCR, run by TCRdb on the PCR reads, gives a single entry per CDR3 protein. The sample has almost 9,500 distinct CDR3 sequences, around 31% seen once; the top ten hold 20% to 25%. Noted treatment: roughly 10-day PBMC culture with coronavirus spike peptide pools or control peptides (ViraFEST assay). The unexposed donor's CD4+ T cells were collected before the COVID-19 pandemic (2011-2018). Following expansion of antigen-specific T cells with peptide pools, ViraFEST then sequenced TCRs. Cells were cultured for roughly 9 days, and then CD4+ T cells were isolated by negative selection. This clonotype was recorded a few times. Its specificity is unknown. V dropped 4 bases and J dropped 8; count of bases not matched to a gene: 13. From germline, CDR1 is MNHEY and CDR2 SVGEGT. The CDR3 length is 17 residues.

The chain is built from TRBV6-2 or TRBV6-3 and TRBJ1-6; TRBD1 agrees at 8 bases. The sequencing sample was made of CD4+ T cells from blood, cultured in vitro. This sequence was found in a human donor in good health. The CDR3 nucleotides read TGTGCCAGCAGTTCAAACCGGAGGGACAGGCTATATTCACCCCTCCACTTT. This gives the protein CASSSNRRDRLYSPLHF.